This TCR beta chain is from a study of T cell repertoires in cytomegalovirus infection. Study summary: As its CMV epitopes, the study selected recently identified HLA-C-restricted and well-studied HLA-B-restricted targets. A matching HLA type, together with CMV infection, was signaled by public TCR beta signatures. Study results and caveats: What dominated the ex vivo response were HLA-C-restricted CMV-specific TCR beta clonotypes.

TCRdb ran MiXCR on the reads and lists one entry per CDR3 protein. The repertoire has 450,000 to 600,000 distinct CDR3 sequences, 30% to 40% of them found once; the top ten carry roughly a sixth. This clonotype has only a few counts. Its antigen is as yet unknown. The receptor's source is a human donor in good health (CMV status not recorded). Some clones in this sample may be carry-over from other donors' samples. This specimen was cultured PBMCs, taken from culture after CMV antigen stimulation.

This CDR3 reads CASSEPGQQTYGYTF. The CDR3 region has the DNA TGTGCCAGCAGTGAGCCGGGACAGCAGACCTATGGCTACACCTTC. This chain links TRBV2 with TRBJ1-2, with 7 positions matching TRBD1. Germline loops: CDR1 SNHLY, CDR2 FYNNEI. The V segment lost 3 bases and the J segment 4 bases; nucleotides outside the gene matches: 8. CDR3 length equals 15 residues.